The TCR beta chain under discussion was sequenced for a study of OX40 agonist ivuxolimab in advanced cancers. Study-level background: Dose-escalation patients had hepatocellular carcinoma, melanoma, renal cell or head and neck cancer. Study-wide points: Dose levels from 0.1 to 3.0 mg/kg saw CD4+ and CD8+ blood T cells expand clonally by week 6.

Details on this clone: Its antigen is not identified.

CDR1 SNHLY and CDR2 FYNNEI come from the germline V gene. The V end lost 9 bases, the J end lost 4 bases, and 20 bases lay between the germline ends. CDR3 length: 15 amino acids. Clones were read by immunoSEQ multiplex PCR, and TCRdb kept only the in-frame ones, dropping some. The sample records about 80,000 clones, approximately 92% being singletons. The gene calls are TRBV2 and TRBJ2-3; D is uncertain. The origin of this receptor is an adult with an advanced solid tumor such as melanoma, head and neck, liver or kidney cancer. Sequencing used CD4+ or CD8+ T cells sorted from blood, obtained in a trial of the OX40 agonist ivuxolimab. DNA for the CDR3: TGTGCCAGTCCTCAGGTGAATTCGAACTCAGATACGCAGTATTTT. Protein product: CASPQVNSNSDTQYF.